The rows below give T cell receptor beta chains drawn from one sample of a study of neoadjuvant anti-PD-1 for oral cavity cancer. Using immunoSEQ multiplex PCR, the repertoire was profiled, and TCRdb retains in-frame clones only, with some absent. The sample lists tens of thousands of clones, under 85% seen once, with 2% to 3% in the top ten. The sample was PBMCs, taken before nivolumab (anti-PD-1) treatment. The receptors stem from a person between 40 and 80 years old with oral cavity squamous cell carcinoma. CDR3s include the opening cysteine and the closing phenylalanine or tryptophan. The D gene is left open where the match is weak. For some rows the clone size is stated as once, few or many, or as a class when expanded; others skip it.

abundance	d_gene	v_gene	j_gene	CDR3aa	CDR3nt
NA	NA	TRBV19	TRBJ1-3	CASSWDGKTSSTIYF	TGTGCCAGTAGCTGGGACGGAAAAACGAGTAGCACCATATATTTT
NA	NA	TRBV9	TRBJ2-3	CASSVGGSRAADTQYF	TGTGCCAGCAGCGTAGGGGGGAGCAGGGCCGCAGATACGCAGTATTTT
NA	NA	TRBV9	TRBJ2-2	CASSVNQKKINTGELFF	TGTGCCAGCAGCGTTAATCAAAAGAAAATTAACACCGGGGAGCTGTTTTTT
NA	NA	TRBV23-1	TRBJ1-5	CASRGHHSNQPQHF	TGCGCCAGCAGGGGACACCATAGCAATCAGCCCCAGCATTTT
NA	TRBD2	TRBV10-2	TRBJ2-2	CASLLGIAGLTGELFF	TGCGCCAGCCTACTTGGGATAGCGGGACTCACCGGGGAGCTGTTTTTT
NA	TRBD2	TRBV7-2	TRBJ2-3	CASSLRTSGRTTDTQYF	TGTGCCAGCAGCTTACGGACTAGCGGGAGGACTACAGATACGCAGTATTTT
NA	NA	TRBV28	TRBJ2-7	CASSLRGQTYEQYF	TGTGCCAGCAGTTTAAGGGGCCAGACTTACGAGCAGTACTTC
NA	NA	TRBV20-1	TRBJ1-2	CSASLNRGYTF	TGCAGTGCTAGCCTGAACCGTGGCTACACCTTC
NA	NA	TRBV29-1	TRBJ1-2	CSVDGAGRMIGYTF	TGCAGCGTTGACGGGGCAGGGCGGATGATTGGCTACACCTTC
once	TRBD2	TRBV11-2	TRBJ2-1	CASSSYLAGTYNEQFF	TGTGCCAGCAGCTCGTACTTAGCGGGAACCTACAATGAGCAGTTCTTC
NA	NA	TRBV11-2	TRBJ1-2	CASSFLSAVSGYTF	TGTGCCAGCAGCTTTTTGAGTGCTGTTAGTGGCTACACCTTC
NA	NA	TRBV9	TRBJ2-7	CASSVGGGTAYEQYF	TGTGCCAGCAGCGTAGGAGGCGGAACGGCCTACGAGCAGTACTTC
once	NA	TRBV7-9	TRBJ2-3	CASSSWGEDTQYF	TGTGCCAGCAGCTCATGGGGTGAGGATACGCAGTATTTT
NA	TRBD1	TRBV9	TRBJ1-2	CASSVVDRDGYTF	TGTGCCAGCAGCGTAGTCGACAGGGATGGCTACACCTTC
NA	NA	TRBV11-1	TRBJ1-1	CASSLLQNTEAFF	TGTGCCAGCAGCTTACTCCAGAACACTGAAGCTTTCTTT
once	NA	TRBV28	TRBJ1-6	CASSPGRRSPLHF	TGTGCCAGCAGTCCAGGGCGGCGGTCACCCCTCCACTTT
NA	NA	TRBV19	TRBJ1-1	CASTRRGRRNTEAFF	TGTGCCAGTACCCGGCGGGGACGGCGGAACACTGAAGCTTTCTTT
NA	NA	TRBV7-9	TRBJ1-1	CASSPQGHGTEAFF	TGTGCCAGCAGCCCTCAGGGTCATGGCACTGAAGCTTTCTTT
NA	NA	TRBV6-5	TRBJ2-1	CASRGQGTFF	TGTGCCTCCAGAGGGCAGGGTACTTTCTTC
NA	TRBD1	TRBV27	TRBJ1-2	CASSLGDRGYGYTF	TGTGCCAGCAGTTTGGGGGACAGGGGTTATGGCTACACCTTC
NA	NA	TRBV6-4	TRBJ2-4	CASSEERAGIQYF	TGTGCCAGCAGTGAGGAGCGGGCGGGGATTCAGTACTTC
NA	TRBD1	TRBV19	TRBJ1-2	CASSPRGDTYYGYTF	TGTGCCAGTAGTCCCAGGGGGGACACCTACTATGGCTACACCTTC
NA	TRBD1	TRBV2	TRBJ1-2	CASRRDSLANYGYTF	TGTGCCAGCAGGCGGGACAGCCTAGCTAACTATGGCTACACCTTC
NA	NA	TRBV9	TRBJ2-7	CASSVDGAPYEQYF	TGTGCCAGCAGCGTAGATGGTGCTCCCTACGAGCAGTACTTC
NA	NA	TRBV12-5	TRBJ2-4	CASGGQLSNIQYF	TGTGCTAGTGGAGGACAGCTAAGTAACATTCAGTACTTC
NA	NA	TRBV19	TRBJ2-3	CASKGSGYTDTQYF	TGTGCCAGTAAGGGTAGCGGATACACAGATACGCAGTATTTT
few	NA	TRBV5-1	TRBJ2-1	CASTKRLNFNEQFF	TGCGCCAGCACGAAGCGGCTTAACTTCAATGAGCAGTTCTTC
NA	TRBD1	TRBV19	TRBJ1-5	CASNDRGHSNQPQHF	TGTGCCAGTAACGACAGGGGCCATAGCAATCAGCCCCAGCATTTT
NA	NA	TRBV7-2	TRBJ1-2	CASSLVQVNYGYTF	TGTGCCAGCAGCTTAGTACAGGTGAACTATGGCTACACCTTC
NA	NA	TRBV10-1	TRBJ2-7	CASSPEGTGWSDEQYF	TGCGCCAGCAGCCCAGAGGGTACCGGGTGGAGCGACGAGCAGTACTTC
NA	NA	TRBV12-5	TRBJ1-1	CASGLVRAWATEAFF	TGTGCTAGTGGTTTGGTGAGGGCCTGGGCCACTGAAGCTTTCTTT
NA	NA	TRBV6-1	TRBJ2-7	CASRTSYYEQYF	TGTGCCAGCAGGACGAGTTACTACGAGCAGTACTTC
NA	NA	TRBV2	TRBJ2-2	CATRGDNTGELFF	TGTGCCACCAGGGGGGATAACACCGGGGAGCTGTTTTTT
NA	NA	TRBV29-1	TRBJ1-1	CSVVWQLNAEAFF	TGCAGCGTTGTATGGCAGCTCAATGCTGAAGCTTTCTTT
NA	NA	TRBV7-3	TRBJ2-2	CASRSASGNTGELFF	TGTGCCAGCAGATCCGCGTCAGGGAACACCGGGGAGCTGTTTTTT
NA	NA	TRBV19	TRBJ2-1	CASSIEGRGSDEQFF	TGTGCCAGTAGTATAGAGGGGCGGGGATCCGATGAGCAGTTCTTC
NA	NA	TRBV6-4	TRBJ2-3	CASSLDTFTDTQYF	TGTGCCAGCAGCCTGGACACTTTCACAGATACGCAGTATTTT
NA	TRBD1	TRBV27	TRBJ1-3	CASSLMGTASGNTIYF	TGTGCCAGCAGTTTAATGGGGACAGCTTCTGGAAACACCATATATTTT
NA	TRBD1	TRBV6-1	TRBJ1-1	CASSLGGRGGAEAFF	TGTGCCAGCAGCCTAGGAGGCAGGGGGGGTGCTGAAGCTTTCTTT
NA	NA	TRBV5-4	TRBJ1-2	CASSQPRFSGYTF	TGTGCCAGCAGTCAGCCAAGGTTCTCTGGCTACACCTTC
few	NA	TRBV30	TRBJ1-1	CAWSWLNTEAFF	TGTGCCTGGAGTTGGCTTAACACTGAAGCTTTCTTT
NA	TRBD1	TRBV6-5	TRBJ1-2	CASRAGQVLNAGYTF	TGTGCCAGCAGGGCGGGACAGGTTTTGAATGCGGGCTACACCTTC
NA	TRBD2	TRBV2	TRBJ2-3	CARTGLAGHSTDTQYF	TGTGCCAGAACGGGACTAGCGGGACACAGCACAGATACGCAGTATTTT
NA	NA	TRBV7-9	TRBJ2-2	CASSPRDPGTGELFF	TGTGCCAGCAGCCCCAGGGACCCCGGGACCGGGGAGCTGTTTTTT
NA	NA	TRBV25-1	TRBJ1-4	CASNGGAGEKLFF	TGTGCCAGCAACGGGGGCGCCGGGGAAAAACTGTTTTTT
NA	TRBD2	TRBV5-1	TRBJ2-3	CASHLSGGSSTDTQYF	TGCGCCAGCCATCTTAGCGGGGGGTCTAGCACAGATACGCAGTATTTT
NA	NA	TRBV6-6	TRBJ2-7	CASSGLEQYF	TGTGCCAGCAGCGGACTGGAGCAGTACTTC
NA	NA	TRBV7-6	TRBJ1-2	CASSLAGQGMGTNYGYTF	TGTGCCAGCAGCTTAGCGGGGCAGGGAATGGGAACTAACTATGGCTACACCTTC
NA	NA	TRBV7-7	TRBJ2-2	CASSGTVAGELFF	TGTGCCAGCAGCGGGACTGTTGCCGGGGAGCTGTTTTTT
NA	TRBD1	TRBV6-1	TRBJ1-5	CASSGRTGGEWSNQPQHF	TGTGCCAGCAGTGGGCGGACAGGGGGGGAATGGAGCAATCAGCCCCAGCATTTT
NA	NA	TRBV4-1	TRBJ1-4	CASSQGFLKEKLFF	TGCGCCAGCAGCCAAGGGTTCCTAAAGGAAAAACTGTTTTTT
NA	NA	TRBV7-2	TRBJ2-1	CASSLMRGPYNEQFF	TGTGCCAGCAGCTTAATGCGGGGGCCCTACAATGAGCAGTTCTTC